These 20 T cell receptor beta chains were all obtained from the same sample, sequenced in a study of blood T cells in healthy people across ages (dated by TCRdb to between 2014 and 2016). The library was prepared using 5' RACE. Sequencing instrument: Illumina HiSeq 2500. A second PCR of roughly 6 to 11 cycles was run with a J-beta primer mix and a sample-barcoded 5' primer. The public reads were run again by TCRdb, first through fastp at Q25 and then through MiXCR, and only productive beta chains were kept. Duplicate CDR3 protein sequences are folded into a single record with the most common DNA and genes. The sample table records 1.4 million to 1.5 million distinct CDR3 sequences; 35% to 45% of these occur just once. In total, the top ten clones hold approximately 7.9% of the sample. Sequencing was performed on blood. Every receptor here comes from a woman aged 18 to 35 in good health.

The chain uses TRBV24-1 and TRBJ1-2; D unclear. Germline CDR1 and CDR2: KGHDR and SFDVKD. Trimming cost V 9 bases and J 8 bases, with 12 bases left between them. The CDR3 has 11 amino acids. CDR3 sequence (DNA): TGTGCCACCTCCTACGAGGGCGGCTACACCTTC. This gives the protein CATSYEGGYTF.

The chain recombines TRBV25-1 with TRBJ1-3, with D unresolved. The CDR3 consists of 17 residues. Germline V gene lookup returns CDR1 MGHDK and CDR2 SYGVNS. The V end lost 3 bases, the J end lost 1 base, and 16 bases lay between the germline ends. CDR3 sequence reads: CASSEFFGSISGNTIYF. In nucleotides, the CDR3 is TGTGCCAGCAGTGAGTTTTTCGGCTCGATTTCTGGAAACACCATATATTTT.

In its sample, this clonotype was seen a few times. The chain links TRBV10-3 to TRBJ2-1; 9 bases match TRBD2. CDR1 is ENHRY and CDR2 is SYGVKD in the germline V gene. The CDR3 loop spans 15 amino acids. Unmatched junction bases numbered 5, after V lost 0 bases and J lost 8 bases. CDR3 loop: CAISESQRGEDEQFF. The CDR3 DNA is TGTGCCATCAGTGAGTCCCAGCGGGGGGAGGATGAGCAGTTCTTC.

Concerning this clonotype itself: A much larger clone lies a single base off, so this may be a read error. The chain has TRBV3-1 and TRBJ2-1, with D uncertain. Germline loops: CDR1 LGHDT, CDR2 YNNKEL (reference sequence). The CDR3 is 12 amino acids. The CDR3 protein is CASIQFLNEQFF. CDR3 in DNA: TGTGCCAGCATCCAATTCTTAAATGAGCAGTTCTTC.

In its sample, this clonotype was seen a few times. V is TRBV4-1 and J is TRBJ2-1; TRBD2 matches 10 bases. Trimming took 4 bases from V and 4 from J; bases not matched to a gene: 7. CDR3 length: 16 amino acids. Germline assignment: CDR1 MGHRA and CDR2 YSYEKL. The DNA for the CDR3 is TGCGCCAGCAGCCCAAGCGGGGGGGCAAGATACAATGAGCAGTTCTTC. This encodes CASSPSGGARYNEQFF.

This clonotype was recorded a few times. The rearrangement uses TRBV9 and TRBJ2-7; tentatively, D is TRBD1 (5 bases). The CDR3 extends over 14 amino acids. Trimming pared 1 base from V and 6 bases from J, leaving 14 bases between. The germline CDR1 and CDR2 sequences are SGDLS and YYNGEE. The chain's CDR3 is CASSVFPQGGEQYF. The CDR3 bases are TGTGCCAGCAGCGTATTCCCCCAGGGTGGCGAGCAGTACTTC.

The chain uses TRBV6-6 and TRBJ2-5, with TRBD1 as a possible D gene (5 bases). Trimming left V 2 bases short and J 2 bases short, with 12 bases between. The CDR3 totals 15 residues. Germline assignment: CDR1 MNHNY and CDR2 SVGAGI (reference sequence). CDR3 in amino acids: CASSYDSNRQETQYF. The CDR3 DNA reads TGTGCCAGCAGTTACGACAGTAACAGGCAAGAGACCCAGTACTTC.

In its sample, this clonotype was seen a few times. This chain connects TRBV9 to TRBJ2-5, with TRBD1 matching 7 bases. The CDR3 sequence is 15 residues long. Germline values: CDR1 SGDLS, CDR2 YYNGEE. V dropped 8 bases and J dropped 2; count of bases not matched to a gene: 12. The CDR3 is CASSPGQLFQETQYF. In nucleotides, the CDR3 is TGTGCCAGTAGCCCGGGACAGTTATTTCAAGAGACCCAGTACTTC. Full variable domain (outside the CDR3, taken from reference TRBV9 and TRBJ2-5): DSGVTQTPKHLITATGQRVTLRCSPRSGDLSVYWYQQSLDQGLQFLIQYYNGEERAKGNILERFSAQQFPDLHSELNLSSLELGDSALYFCASSPGQLFQETQYFGPGTRLLVL.

V and J are TRBV20-1 and TRBJ2-3; 7 bases agree with TRBD2. CDR1 is DFQATT and CDR2 is SNEGSKA in the germline V gene (reference sequence). V lost 6 bases, J lost 5 bases, and 8 bases stayed unmatched. This CDR3 contains 13 residues. The CDR3 loop is CSARSGIGDTQYF. DNA for the CDR3: TGCAGTGCCAGGAGCGGGATCGGAGATACGCAGTATTTT.

This clonotype was found a few times. The rearrangement links TRBV7-2 to TRBJ1-2; TRBD1 aligns across 11 bases. This CDR3 has 13 amino acids. Germline V gene data show CDR1 as SGHTA and CDR2 as FQGNSA. J lost 10 bases, V lost 6 bases, and 7 bases had no gene match. The DNA for the CDR3 is TGTGCCAGCAGTCACCCGGGACAGGGGGTCTACACCTTC. Translated, it gives CASSHPGQGVYTF.

This chain connects TRBV2 to TRBJ2-1; D unclear. The germline V gene has CDR1 SNHLY and CDR2 FYNNEI. This CDR3 is 13 amino acids long. V was cut by 10 bases and J by 8 bases, with 18 bases left in between. CDR3 sequence (DNA): TGTGCCACCTCGGGTTTTTGGAGTGATGAGCAGTTCTTC. It translates to CATSGFWSDEQFF.

This rearrangement joins TRBV3-1 to TRBJ2-7; the D call may be TRBD1 or TRBD2 (5 bases each). V lost 3 bases and J 7 bases, leaving 19 bases between the germline ends. The CDR3 has 15 residues. Looked up from germline, CDR1 is LGHDT and CDR2 is YNNKEL (reference sequence). The CDR3 DNA reads TGTGCCAGCAGCCAGGGGTGGGACCGCCAGTTGGAGCAGTACTTC. Protein: CASSQGWDRQLEQYF.

This clonotype was picked up one time. J is TRBJ1-4 and V is TRBV12-3 or TRBV12-4; D uncertain. Trimming shortened V by 1 base and J by 8 bases, and 14 bases separated the two germline ends. The CDR3 contains 15 residues. The CDR3 nucleotides read TGTGCCAGCAGTTTAGTGGGGTTAAGAAGGGAAAAACTGTTTTTT. It translates to CASSLVGLRREKLFF.

The V gene is TRBV6-1, the J gene TRBJ2-3; D may be TRBD1 or TRBD2 (5 bases each). Germline V gives CDR1 MNHNS, CDR2 SASEGT. This CDR3 has 16 amino acids. V was trimmed by 2 bases and J by 2 bases, leaving 14 bases between them. CDR3 residues: CASSEIWGMYTDTQYF. DNA of the CDR3: TGTGCCAGCAGTGAAATATGGGGGATGTACACAGATACGCAGTATTTT.

This clonotype was seen a single time. The rearrangement links TRBV3-1 to TRBJ1-1; D is undetermined. This CDR3 contains 13 residues. The germline V gene has CDR1 LGHDT and CDR2 YNNKEL (reference sequence). V lost 8 bases to trimming and J lost 0 bases, with 10 bases between them. The CDR3 DNA is TGTGCCAGCGGCGGAGGGATGAACACTGAAGCTTTCTTT. It is translated as CASGGGMNTEAFF. Based on the CDR3 plus reference TRBV3-1 and TRBJ1-1, the full variable domain is DTAVSQTPKYLVTQMGNDKSIKCEQNLGHDTMYWYKQDSKKFLKIMFSYNNKELIINETVPNRFSPKSPDKAHLNLHINSLELGDSAVYFCASGGGMNTEAFFGQGTRLTVV.

V usage is TRBV20-1 and J usage is TRBJ1-1; possibly TRBD1 for D (5 bases). This CDR3 spans 12 amino acids. The germline CDR1 and CDR2 sequences are DFQATT and SNEGSKA (reference sequence). The CDR3 loop is CRALGAGTEAFF. The CDR3 nucleotides are TGCAGGGCTCTCGGGGCGGGAACTGAAGCTTTCTTT.

The chain recombines TRBV25-1 with TRBJ2-3, with D possibly being TRBD1 (5 bases). CDR1 and CDR2 (germline): MGHDK, SYGVNS. Trimming took off 3 bases at V and 3 bases at J, with 16 bases between the two ends. The CDR3 covers 16 residues. CDR3 sequence reads: CASSETPGLGTDTQYF. CDR3 DNA: TGTGCCAGCAGTGAGACGCCAGGGCTCGGGACAGATACGCAGTATTTT.

This sequence joins TRBV7-2 and TRBJ2-3, with D unclear. From germline, CDR1 is SGHTA and CDR2 FQGNSA. This CDR3 has 16 amino acids. V gave up 0 bases and J gave up 2 bases, with 12 bases separating them. The CDR3 spells CASSLAVVRHTDTQYF. For the CDR3, the DNA is TGTGCCAGCAGCTTAGCTGTGGTCCGCCACACAGATACGCAGTATTTT.

The chain combines TRBV12-3 or TRBV12-4 with TRBJ1-5; D not certain. This CDR3 spans 13 amino acids. The V gene lost 3 bases and the J gene lost 5 bases, with 8 bases spanning the gap. The CDR3: CASSLATHQPQHF. Here the CDR3 DNA reads TGTGCCAGCAGTTTGGCCACACATCAGCCCCAGCATTTT.

Only a few counts were recorded for this clonotype. V and J are TRBV9 and TRBJ1-1; the D gene is possibly TRBD1 (6 bases). The CDR3 covers 16 residues. Trimming took off 0 bases at V and 0 bases at J, with 12 bases between the two ends. The germline gives CDR1 SGDLS, CDR2 YYNGEE. CDR3 nucleotide sequence: TGTGCCAGCAGCGTAGGGGGGCAGGGACTGAACACTGAAGCTTTCTTT. Amino acid sequence: CASSVGGQGLNTEAFF.